Below, one T cell receptor (beta chain) is given with its context. The sample is drawn from a study of control samples from healthy donors and cancer patients. Some clones are missing from TCRdb's copy, which holds only in-frame ones; the method was immunoSEQ multiplex PCR. The table records under 150,000 clones, around 96% of them present only once. The sequencing input was blood. This clonotype was obtained from a man under 40 in good health.

The CDR3 DNA reads TGTGCCAGCAGCTTTGAAGGACAGCCCCAGCATTTT. This translates into CASSFEGQPQHF. The chain employs TRBV11-2 and TRBJ1-5; D gene ambiguous. With 3 bases removed from V and 7 bases from J, the gap between germline ends came to 7 bases. The CDR3 length is 12 residues. Per the germline V gene, CDR1 is SGHAT and CDR2 is FQNNGV.